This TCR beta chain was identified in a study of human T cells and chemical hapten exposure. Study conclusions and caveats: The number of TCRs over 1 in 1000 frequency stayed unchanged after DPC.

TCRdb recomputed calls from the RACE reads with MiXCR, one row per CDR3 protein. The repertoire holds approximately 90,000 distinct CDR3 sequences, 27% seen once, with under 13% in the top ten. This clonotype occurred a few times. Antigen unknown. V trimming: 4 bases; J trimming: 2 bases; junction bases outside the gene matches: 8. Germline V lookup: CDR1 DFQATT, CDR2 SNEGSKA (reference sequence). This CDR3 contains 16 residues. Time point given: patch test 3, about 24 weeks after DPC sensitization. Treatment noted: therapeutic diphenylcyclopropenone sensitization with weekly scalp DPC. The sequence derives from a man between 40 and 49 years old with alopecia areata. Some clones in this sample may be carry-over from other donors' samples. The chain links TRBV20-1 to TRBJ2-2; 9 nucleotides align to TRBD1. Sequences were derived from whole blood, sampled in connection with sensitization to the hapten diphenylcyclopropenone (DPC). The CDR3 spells CSAKDVQGANTGELFF. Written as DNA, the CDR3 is TGCAGTGCTAAAGACGTACAGGGGGCAAACACCGGGGAGCTGTTTTTT.